These 18 T cell receptor beta chains were all obtained from the same sample, sequenced in a study of breast tumors, draining lymph nodes, adjacent tissues. The lymph nodes were axillary draining lymph nodes from breast cancer patients. TCRdb ran MiXCR on the multiplex PCR reads and lists one entry per CDR3 protein. The data show about 230,000 distinct CDR3 sequences, approximately 30% seen once. Sequenced: axillary lymph node tissue. Receptors originate from a female donor with breast cancer. Some clones in this sample may be carry-over from other donors' samples.

With regard to this clonotype: A much larger clone differs from this one at a single base, so this may be a read error. V and J are TRBV12-3 or TRBV12-4 and TRBJ2-5, with TRBD2 identical over 7 bases. After removal of 4 bases from V and 4 bases from J, the junction contained 3 bases not matched to a gene. The CDR3 runs 13 residues. For the CDR3, the DNA is TGTGCCAGCAGTTGCGGCGGGAGAGAGACCCAGTACTTC. As protein: CASSCGGRETQYF.

This clonotype showed up many times. The V gene is TRBV19, the J gene TRBJ2-1; D tentatively fits TRBD1 or TRBD2 (5 bases each). Germline CDR1 reads LNHDA; CDR2 reads SQIVND (reference sequence). This CDR3 has 14 residues. V was clipped by 4 bases and J by 7 bases, with 14 bases between them. CDR3 in DNA: TGTGCCAGTAGTAGGGACGCACCAAGGAATGAGCAGTTCTTC. It specifies CASSRDAPRNEQFF.

Ten or more counts support this clonotype. This chain uses TRBV25-1 with TRBJ1-4; perhaps TRBD1 as D (6 bases). Germline CDR1 reads MGHDK; CDR2 reads SYGVNS. This CDR3 has 16 residues. Between the trimmed V and J ends, which lost 0 bases and 5 bases, there was a span of 13 bases. CDR3 loop: CASSEYKGEGNEKLFF. CDR3 nucleotides: TGTGCCAGCAGTGAATATAAGGGGGAGGGAAATGAAAAACTGTTTTTT.

This clonotype was counted many times. The rearrangement links TRBV2 to TRBJ2-4, with TRBD2 matching over 7 bases. After removal of 3 bases from V and 6 bases from J, the junction contained 8 bases not matched to a gene. This CDR3 spans 15 amino acids. CDR1 and CDR2 (germline): SNHLY, FYNNEI. CDR3 protein: CASSEGREYGNIQYF. The DNA of the CDR3 is TGTGCCAGCAGTGAGGGGCGGGAGTACGGAAACATTCAGTACTTC.

This clonotype has at least ten counts. The V call is TRBV12-3 or TRBV12-4, the J call TRBJ2-5, with TRBD1 as a possible D gene (6 bases). The V end was cut by 6 bases, the J end by 2 bases, with 16 bases between. There are 15 residues in the CDR3. The CDR3 bases are TGTGCCAGCAGCCCACCCCTCACAGGGCAAGAGACCCAGTACTTC. This gives the protein CASSPPLTGQETQYF.

In its sample, this clonotype was seen many times. This chain connects TRBV9 to TRBJ2-7; D may be TRBD2 (5 bases). The CDR3 is 13 amino acids. Trimming left V 2 bases short and J 5 bases short, with 11 bases between. The germline V gene encodes CDR1 SGDLS and CDR2 YYNGEE. The CDR3 sequence: CASSVEGVHEQYF. The CDR3 coding sequence is TGTGCCAGCAGCGTCGAGGGAGTCCACGAGCAGTACTTC.

In this sample, this clonotype turned up once. It may be a read error: a sequence one base away is much more abundant. This chain joins TRBV5-4 and TRBJ2-7; 12 bases are shared with TRBD2. This CDR3 comprises 15 residues. The V and J ends lost 3 bases and 5 bases, in that order; junction bases with no gene match: 6. In germline, CDR1 is SGHNT, CDR2 YYREEE (reference sequence). The CDR3 sequence: CASSSSSSGRDEQYF. In DNA form, the CDR3 reads TGTGCCAGCAGCTCTTCTTCTAGCGGGAGGGACGAGCAGTACTTC. Complete variable domain (other parts from reference TRBV5-4 and TRBJ2-7): ETGVTQSPTHLIKTRGQQVTLRCSSQSGHNTVSWYQQALGQGPQFIFQYYREEENGRGNFPPRFSGLQFPNYSSELNVNALELDDSALYLCASSSSSSGRDEQYFGPGTRLTVT.

The chain has TRBV2 and TRBJ1-6, with 7 bases that match TRBD1. CDR3 length equals 16 residues. V was clipped by 4 bases and J by 10 bases; unmatched bases: 13. Looked up from germline, CDR1 is SNHLY and CDR2 is FYNNEI. The CDR3 is CASSAAGNRGGSPLHF. CDR3 in DNA: TGTGCCAGCAGTGCGGCAGGGAACAGGGGAGGCTCACCCCTCCACTTT.

The table lists this clonotype with many counts. The J gene is TRBJ2-7, the V gene TRBV7-2; 11 bases are a match to TRBD2. CDR3 length: 13 amino acids. Germline V gene lookup returns CDR1 SGHTA and CDR2 FQGNSA. Trimming took 5 bases from V and 6 from J; bases not matched to a gene: 3. The CDR3 loop reads CASSTSGSSEQYF. The CDR3 DNA sequence: TGTGCCAGCAGCACTAGCGGGAGCTCCGAGCAGTACTTC.

The gene calls are TRBV27 and TRBJ2-6; the D gene could be TRBD1 or TRBD2 (7 bases each). The V and J ends lost 3 bases and 1 base respectively, with 13 bases between them. CDR3 size: 17 residues. Germline V gives CDR1 MNHEY, CDR2 SMNVEV (reference sequence). The CDR3 loop is CASSFQGGRSGANVLTF. The DNA for the CDR3 is TGTGCCAGCAGTTTTCAGGGGGGGAGGTCTGGGGCCAACGTCCTGACTTTC. Full variable domain (remainder filled in from reference TRBV27 and TRBJ2-6): EAQVTQNPRYLITVTGKKLTVTCSQNMNHEYMSWYRQDPGLGLRQIYYSMNVEVTDKGDVPEGYKVSRKEKRNFPLILESPSPNQTSLYFCASSFQGGRSGANVLTFGAGSRLTVL.

This clonotype has ten or more counts. The J gene is TRBJ2-3, the V gene TRBV7-3; D not resolved. Germline CDR1 reads SGHTA; CDR2 reads FQGTGA. The CDR3 has 13 residues. V shed 0 bases and J shed 2 bases, with 3 bases lying between them. The CDR3 DNA is TGTGCCAGCAGCTTAACTGCCACAGATACGCAGTATTTT. Translated: CASSLTATDTQYF.

This clonotype has ten or more counts. The V gene is TRBV19, the J gene TRBJ1-2; 7 nucleotides match TRBD1. The V gene end was trimmed by 6 bases and the J gene end by 7 bases; junction bases not matched to a gene: 5. The CDR3 covers 12 residues. Per germline, CDR1 LNHDA and CDR2 SQIVND (reference sequence). CDR3 coding DNA: TGTGCCAGTAGCCTACAGGGGTTTGGCTACACCTTC. Its protein product is CASSLQGFGYTF. Using reference TRBV19 and TRBJ1-2 for the parts outside the CDR3, the full variable domain is DGGITQSPKYLFRKEGQNVTLSCEQNLNHDAMYWYRQDPGQGLRLIYYSQIVNDFQKGDIAEGYSVSREKKESFPLTVTSAQKNPTAFYLCASSLQGFGYTFGSGTRLTVV.

At least ten counts were recorded for this clonotype. The chain carries TRBV6-2 or TRBV6-3 and TRBJ1-5; TRBD1 is a possible D gene (6 bases). This CDR3 comprises 16 residues. Germline lookup yields CDR1 MNHEY and CDR2 SVGEGT. V was clipped by 5 bases and J by 4 bases, with 18 bases between them. The DNA of the CDR3 is TGTGCCAGCAGTATCCCTGGGGGCACTGGTAATCAGCCCCAGCATTTT. Protein product: CASSIPGGTGNQPQHF.

This clonotype came up many times. The chain uses TRBV19 and TRBJ2-7; 7 bases match TRBD1. CDR1 LNHDA and CDR2 SQIVND come from the germline V gene (reference sequence). V lost 3 bases to trimming and J lost 1 base; unmatched junction nucleotides: 3. The CDR3 contains 14 residues. The CDR3 is CASSMMGQSYEQYF. The CDR3 DNA is TGTGCCAGTAGTATGATGGGACAGTCCTACGAGCAGTACTTC.

This clonotype appeared many times. Germline and junction disagree at one end, which may indicate a read error. This chain joins TRBV25-1 and TRBJ1-6; 8 nucleotides match TRBD1. The CDR3 is made up of 14 amino acids. The germline gives CDR1 MGHDK, CDR2 SYGVNS. DNA of the CDR3: TGTGCCAGCAGTACAGGGACAGGTTATTCACCCTTCCACTTT. Translation: CASSTGTGYSPFHF. The full variable domain, rest sourced from reference TRBV25-1 and TRBJ1-6, is EADIYQTPRYLVIGTGKKITLECSQTMGHDKMYWYQQDPGMELHLIHYSYGVNSTEKGDLSSESTVSRIRTEHFPLTLESARPSHTSQYLCASSTGTGYSPFHFGNGTRLTVT.

This clonotype has ten or more counts. The rearrangement uses TRBV5-1 and TRBJ2-7; 9 bases are a match to TRBD2. Per the germline V gene, CDR1 is SGHRS and CDR2 is YFSETQ. CDR3 length equals 14 residues. The ends lost 0 bases at V and 4 bases at J; junction bases unmatched: 2. The CDR3 loop reads CASSLASGRYEQYF. The DNA of the CDR3 is TGCGCCAGCAGCTTGGCCAGCGGGAGGTACGAGCAGTACTTC.

This clonotype has just a few counts. This chain uses TRBV6-2 or TRBV6-3 with TRBJ1-5, with D tentatively TRBD1 (6 bases). This CDR3 has 16 residues. V dropped 0 bases and J dropped 3 bases, with 12 bases sitting between them. The germline V gene encodes CDR1 MNHEY and CDR2 SVGEGT. This CDR3 is CASSYSRRTDNQPQHF. The CDR3 coding sequence is TGTGCCAGCAGTTACTCGAGAAGGACAGACAATCAGCCCCAGCATTTT.

For this clonotype: This could be a read error, since a much larger clone is one nucleotide away. The genes are TRBV29-1 and TRBJ1-1; no definite D call. V dropped 1 base and J dropped 4 bases, with 7 bases sitting between them. The CDR3 sequence is 12 residues long. Germline CDR1 reads SQVTM; CDR2 reads ANQGSEA. CDR3 bases: TGCAGCGTTGAAGGCGGCCGCACTGAAGCTTTCTTT. Translating it yields CSVEGGRTEAFF.